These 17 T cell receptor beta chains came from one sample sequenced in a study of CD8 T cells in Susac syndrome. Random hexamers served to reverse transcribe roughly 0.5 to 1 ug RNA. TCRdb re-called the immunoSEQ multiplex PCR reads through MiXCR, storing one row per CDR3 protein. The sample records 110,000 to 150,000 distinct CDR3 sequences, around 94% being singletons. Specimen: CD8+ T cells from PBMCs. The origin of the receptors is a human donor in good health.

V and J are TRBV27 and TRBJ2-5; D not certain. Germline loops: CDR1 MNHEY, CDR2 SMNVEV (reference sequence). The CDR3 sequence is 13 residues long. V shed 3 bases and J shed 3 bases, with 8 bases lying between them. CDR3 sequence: CASSFAAKETQYF. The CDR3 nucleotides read TGTGCCAGCAGTTTTGCGGCTAAAGAGACCCAGTACTTC.

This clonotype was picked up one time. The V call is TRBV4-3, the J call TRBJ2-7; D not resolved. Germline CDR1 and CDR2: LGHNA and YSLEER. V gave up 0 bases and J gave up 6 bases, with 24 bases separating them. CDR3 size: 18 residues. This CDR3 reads CASSQEPFSALILFEQYF. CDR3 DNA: TGCGCCAGCAGCCAAGAACCGTTCTCGGCCCTCATATTGTTCGAGCAGTACTTC.

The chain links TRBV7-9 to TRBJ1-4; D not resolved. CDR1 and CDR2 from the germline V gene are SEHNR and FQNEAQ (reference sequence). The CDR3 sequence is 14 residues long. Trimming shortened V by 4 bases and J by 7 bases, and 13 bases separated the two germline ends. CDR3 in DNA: TGTGCCAGCAGCTCGGACGGAGGAGGTGAAAAACTGTTTTTT. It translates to CASSSDGGGEKLFF.

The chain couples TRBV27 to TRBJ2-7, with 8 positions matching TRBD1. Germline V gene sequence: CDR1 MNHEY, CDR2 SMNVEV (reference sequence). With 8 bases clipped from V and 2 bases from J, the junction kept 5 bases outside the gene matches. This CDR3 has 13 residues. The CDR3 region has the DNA TGTGCCAGCGGCCCGGGACAGGCCTACGAGCAGTACTTC. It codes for CASGPGQAYEQYF.

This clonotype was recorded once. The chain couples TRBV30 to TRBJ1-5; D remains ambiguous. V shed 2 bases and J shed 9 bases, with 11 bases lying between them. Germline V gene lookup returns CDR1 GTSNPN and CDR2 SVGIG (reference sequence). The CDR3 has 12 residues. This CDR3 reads CAWSTRIRPQHF. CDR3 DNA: TGTGCCTGGAGTACCCGCATTCGGCCCCAGCATTTT.

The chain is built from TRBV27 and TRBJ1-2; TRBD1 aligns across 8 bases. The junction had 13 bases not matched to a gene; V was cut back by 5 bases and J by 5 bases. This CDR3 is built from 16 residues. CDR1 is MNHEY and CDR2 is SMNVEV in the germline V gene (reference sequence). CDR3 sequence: CASSESRGRLVYGYTF. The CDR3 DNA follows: TGTGCCAGCAGTGAATCCAGGGGGCGATTGGTTTATGGCTACACCTTC.

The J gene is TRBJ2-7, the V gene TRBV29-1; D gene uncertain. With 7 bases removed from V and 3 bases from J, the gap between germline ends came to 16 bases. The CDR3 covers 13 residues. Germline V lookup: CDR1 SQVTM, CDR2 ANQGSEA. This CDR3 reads CSGYIGGNYEQYF. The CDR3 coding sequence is TGCAGCGGGTACATCGGTGGCAACTACGAGCAGTACTTC.

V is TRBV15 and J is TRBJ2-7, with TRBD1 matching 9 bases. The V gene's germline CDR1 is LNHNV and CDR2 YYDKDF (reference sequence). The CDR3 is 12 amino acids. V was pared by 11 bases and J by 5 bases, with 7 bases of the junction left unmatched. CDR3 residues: CAAGTGFDEQYF. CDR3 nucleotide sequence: TGTGCCGCCGGGACAGGGTTCGACGAGCAGTACTTC.

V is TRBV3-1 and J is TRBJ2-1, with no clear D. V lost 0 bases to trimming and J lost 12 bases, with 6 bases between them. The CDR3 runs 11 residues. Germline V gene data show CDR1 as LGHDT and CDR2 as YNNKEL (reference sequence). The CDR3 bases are TGTGCCAGCAGCCAAGATCCCGGGCAGTTCTTC. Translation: CASSQDPGQFF.

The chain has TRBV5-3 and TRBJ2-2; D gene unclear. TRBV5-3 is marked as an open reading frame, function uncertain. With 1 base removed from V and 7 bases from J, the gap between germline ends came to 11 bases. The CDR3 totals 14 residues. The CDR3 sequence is CARSLFRSGGELFF. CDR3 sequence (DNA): TGTGCCAGAAGCTTGTTTCGCAGTGGCGGGGAGCTGTTTTTT.

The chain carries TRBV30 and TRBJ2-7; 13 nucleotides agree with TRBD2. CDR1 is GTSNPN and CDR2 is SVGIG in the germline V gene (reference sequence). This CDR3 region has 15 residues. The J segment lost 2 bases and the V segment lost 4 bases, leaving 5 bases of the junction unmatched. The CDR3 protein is CAWTKGTSGAYEQYF. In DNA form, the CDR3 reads TGTGCCTGGACGAAGGGGACTAGCGGGGCCTACGAGCAGTACTTC. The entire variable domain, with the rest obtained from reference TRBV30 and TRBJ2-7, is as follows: SQTIHQWPATLVQPVGSPLSLECTVEGTSNPNLYWYRQAAGRGLQLLFYSVGIGQISSEVPQNLSASRPQDRQFILSSKKLLLSDSGFYLCAWTKGTSGAYEQYFGPGTRLTVT.

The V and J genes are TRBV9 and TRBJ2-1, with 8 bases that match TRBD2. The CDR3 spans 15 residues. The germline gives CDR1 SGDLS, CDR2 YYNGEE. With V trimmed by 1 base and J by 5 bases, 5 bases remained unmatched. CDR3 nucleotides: TGTGCCAGCAGCGTAAGTGTTAGCGGGGACAATGAGCAGTTCTTC. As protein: CASSVSVSGDNEQFF.

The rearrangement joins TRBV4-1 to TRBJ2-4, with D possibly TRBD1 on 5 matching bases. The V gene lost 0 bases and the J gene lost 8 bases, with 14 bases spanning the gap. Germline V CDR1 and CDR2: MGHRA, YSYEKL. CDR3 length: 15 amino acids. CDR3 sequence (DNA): TGCGCCAGCAGCCAAGAAGGGGCAGGTGGGGACATTCAGTACTTC. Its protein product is CASSQEGAGGDIQYF.

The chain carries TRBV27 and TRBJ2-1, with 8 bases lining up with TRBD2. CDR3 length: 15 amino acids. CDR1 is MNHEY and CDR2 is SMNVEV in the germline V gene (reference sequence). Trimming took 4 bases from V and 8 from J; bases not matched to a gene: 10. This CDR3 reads CASSSAGRARDEQFF. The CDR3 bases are TGTGCCAGCAGTTCCGCCGGGAGGGCCCGTGATGAGCAGTTCTTC.

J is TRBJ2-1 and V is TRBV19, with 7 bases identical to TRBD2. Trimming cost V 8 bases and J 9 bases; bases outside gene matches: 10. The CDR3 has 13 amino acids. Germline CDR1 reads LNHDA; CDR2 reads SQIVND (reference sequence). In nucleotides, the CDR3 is TGTGCCAGTTTGTCCACTAGCGTCGGTGAGCAGTTCTTC. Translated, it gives CASLSTSVGEQFF. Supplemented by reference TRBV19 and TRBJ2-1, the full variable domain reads DGGITQSPKYLFRKEGQNVTLSCEQNLNHDAMYWYRQDPGQGLRLIYYSQIVNDFQKGDIAEGYSVSREKKESFPLTVTSAQKNPTAFYLCASLSTSVGEQFFGPGTRLTVL.

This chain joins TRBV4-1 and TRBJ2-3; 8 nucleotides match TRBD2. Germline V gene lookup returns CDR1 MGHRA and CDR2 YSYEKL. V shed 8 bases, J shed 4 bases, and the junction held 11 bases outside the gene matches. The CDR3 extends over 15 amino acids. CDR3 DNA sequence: TGCGCCAGCGAACAATCAGCGGGAGCAGCAGATACGCAGTATTTT. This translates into CASEQSAGAADTQYF.

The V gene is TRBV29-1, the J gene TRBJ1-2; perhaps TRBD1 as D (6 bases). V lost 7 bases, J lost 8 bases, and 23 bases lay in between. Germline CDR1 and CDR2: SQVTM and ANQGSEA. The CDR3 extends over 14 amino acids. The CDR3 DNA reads TGCAGCGCCGTTACAGGGTGGGTGGTTAGCGGCTACACCTTC. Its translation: CSAVTGWVVSGYTF.